The TCR beta chain under discussion was sequenced for a study of blood T cell repertoires in COVID-19. Study summary: Spain, Italy and the United States supplied samples that represented acute and convalescent COVID-19. From T cells, B-cell-depleted T cells, or PBMCs came the material, which was cDNA or gDNA.

The authors' processing: Estimated nucleated cell counts came from reference gene primer amplification. Using immunoSEQ multiplex PCR, the repertoire was profiled, and TCRdb retains in-frame clones only, with some absent. Clone size and the V and J calls come from that table; the DNA yielded D and trimming. The sample has about 300,000 clones; around 87% are singletons. In its sample, this clone was seen once. Sample: peripheral blood. This TCR was sampled from a man aged 65-85 years with acute or convalescent COVID-19.

This CDR3 is CASSLAGDSYNEQFF. The CDR3 DNA is TGTGCCAGCAGCTTAGCGGGTGACTCCTACAATGAGCAGTTCTTC. The rearrangement uses TRBV11-2 and TRBJ2-1; D unclear. The CDR3 consists of 15 residues. Per the germline V gene, CDR1 is SGHAT and CDR2 is FQNNGV. V shed 1 base and J shed 0 bases, with 7 bases lying between them.